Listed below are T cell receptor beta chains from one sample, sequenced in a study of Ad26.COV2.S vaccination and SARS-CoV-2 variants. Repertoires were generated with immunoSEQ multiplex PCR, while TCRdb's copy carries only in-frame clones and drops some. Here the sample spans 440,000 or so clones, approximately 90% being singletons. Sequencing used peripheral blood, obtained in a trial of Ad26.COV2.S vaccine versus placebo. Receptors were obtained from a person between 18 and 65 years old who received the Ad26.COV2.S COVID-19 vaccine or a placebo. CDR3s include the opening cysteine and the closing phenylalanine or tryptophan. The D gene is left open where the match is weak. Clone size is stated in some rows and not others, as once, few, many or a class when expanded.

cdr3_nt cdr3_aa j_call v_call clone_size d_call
TGCGCCAGCCCAGATGGCACCCGGAGGGAGAGCAAAAACATTCAGTACTTC CASPDGTRRESKNIQYF TRBJ2-4 TRBV5-1 once NA
TGTGCCACCACCCCGGCAGGGAATAACTACGAGCAGTACTTC CATTPAGNNYEQYF TRBJ2-7 TRBV19 NA NA
TGTGCCAGTAGTAGCGGGGATTCAACAATCGAGACCCAGTACTTC CASSSGDSTIETQYF TRBJ2-5 TRBV19 NA NA
TGTGCCAGCAGCTCTCTTTCTTGGACAGGGACCCTCTCACCCCTCCACTTT CASSSLSWTGTLSPLHF TRBJ1-6 TRBV7-9 NA TRBD1
TGTGCCAGCAGAGCTGGACAGTCGCATGGCTACACCTTC CASRAGQSHGYTF TRBJ1-2 TRBV7-9 few NA
TGTGCCAGCAGCACTCCGGGACTAGCGGGGGGGTACAATGAGCAGTTCTTC CASSTPGLAGGYNEQFF TRBJ2-1 TRBV3-1/TRBV3-2 NA TRBD2
TGTGCCATCAGCCCCTCCGACTCTGGGGCCAACGTCCTGACTTTC CAISPSDSGANVLTF TRBJ2-6 TRBV10-3 NA NA
TGTGCCAGCGATGAGGACAGGGGTATAACTAATGAAAAACTGTTTTTT CASDEDRGITNEKLFF TRBJ1-4 TRBV2 NA TRBD1
TGTGCCAGCAGTGATCGTACTAGGAACACTGAAGCTTTCTTT CASSDRTRNTEAFF TRBJ1-1 TRBV25-1 once NA
TGTGCCAGCAGCGTAGATTGGAAACTTCGGGGCTACACCTTC CASSVDWKLRGYTF TRBJ1-2 TRBV9 NA NA
TGTGCCAGCAGGTCGGGGGGACAGTCTTTGGGAGAGCAGTTCTTC CASRSGGQSLGEQFF TRBJ2-1 TRBV27 once NA
TGTGCCAGCAGCGTAGGGGAAAATGGAAACACCATATATTTT CASSVGENGNTIYF TRBJ1-3 TRBV9 NA NA
TGTGCCAGCAGCGTAGATTTGCCAGATACGCAGTATTTT CASSVDLPDTQYF TRBJ2-3 TRBV9 NA NA
TGTGCCAGCTCACCATCACAGGGGGCTTCCTACAATGAGCAGTTCTTC CASSPSQGASYNEQFF TRBJ2-1 TRBV18 NA TRBD1
TGTGCCAGCAGCCCGGGACAGTCAGATACGCAGTATTTT CASSPGQSDTQYF TRBJ2-3 TRBV5-4 NA TRBD1
TGTGCCAGCTCACCACTCGGGAAGGCTGGGGGCACAGATACGCAGTATTTT CASSPLGKAGGTDTQYF TRBJ2-3 TRBV18 NA NA
TGTGCCACCAGTGATTGGGGCCAGGGAGGCACTGAAGCTTTCTTT CATSDWGQGGTEAFF TRBJ1-1 TRBV24-1 NA NA
TGTGCCGGTAGTAAGGCGGGGTCAGAGACCCAGTACTTC CAGSKAGSETQYF TRBJ2-5 TRBV19 NA NA
TGTGCCTGGAGTCAGGGAAACAGGGTTGGCGAAAAACTGTTTTTT CAWSQGNRVGEKLFF TRBJ1-4 TRBV30 NA NA
TGTGCCAGCAGCCCCGACAGGAGGGGGATTGAAGCTTTCTTT CASSPDRRGIEAFF TRBJ1-1 TRBV7-6 once NA
TGTGCCAGCAGACGCTTACGGGGTTACACAGATACGCAGTATTTT CASRRLRGYTDTQYF TRBJ2-3 TRBV2 NA NA
TGTGCCAGTAGTTTAGGACAGGAGTATAGAAACACCATATATTTT CASSLGQEYRNTIYF TRBJ1-3 TRBV19 NA TRBD1